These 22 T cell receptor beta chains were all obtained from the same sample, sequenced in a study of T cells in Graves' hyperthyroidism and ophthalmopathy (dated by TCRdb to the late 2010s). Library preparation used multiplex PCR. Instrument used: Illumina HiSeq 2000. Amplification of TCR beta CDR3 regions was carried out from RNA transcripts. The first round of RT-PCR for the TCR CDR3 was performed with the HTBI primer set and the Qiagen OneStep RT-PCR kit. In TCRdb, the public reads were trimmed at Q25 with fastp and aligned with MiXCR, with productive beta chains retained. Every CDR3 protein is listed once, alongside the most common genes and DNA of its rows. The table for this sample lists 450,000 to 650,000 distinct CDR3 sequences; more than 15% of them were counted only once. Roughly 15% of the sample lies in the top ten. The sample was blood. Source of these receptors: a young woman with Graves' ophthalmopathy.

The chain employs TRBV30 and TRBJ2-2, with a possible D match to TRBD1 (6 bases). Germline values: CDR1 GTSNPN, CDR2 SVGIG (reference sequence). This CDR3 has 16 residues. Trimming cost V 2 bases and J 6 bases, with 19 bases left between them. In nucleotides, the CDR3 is TGTGCCTGGAGTACCGTACGTCCAGGGGAAGCCGGGGAGCTGTTTTTT. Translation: CAWSTVRPGEAGELFF.

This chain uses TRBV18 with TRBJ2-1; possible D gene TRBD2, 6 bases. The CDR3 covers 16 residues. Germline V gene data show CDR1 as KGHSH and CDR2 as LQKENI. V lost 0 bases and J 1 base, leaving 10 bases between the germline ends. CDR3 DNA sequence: TGTGCCAGCTCACCACCCGGGAGTACGTCCTACAATGAGCAGTTCTTC. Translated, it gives CASSPPGSTSYNEQFF.

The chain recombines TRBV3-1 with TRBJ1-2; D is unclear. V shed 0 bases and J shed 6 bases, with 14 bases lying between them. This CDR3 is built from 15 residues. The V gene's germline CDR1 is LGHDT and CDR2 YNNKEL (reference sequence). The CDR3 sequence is CASSQDNQWVDGYTF. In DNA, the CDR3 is TGTGCCAGCAGCCAAGATAACCAGTGGGTGGATGGCTACACCTTC.

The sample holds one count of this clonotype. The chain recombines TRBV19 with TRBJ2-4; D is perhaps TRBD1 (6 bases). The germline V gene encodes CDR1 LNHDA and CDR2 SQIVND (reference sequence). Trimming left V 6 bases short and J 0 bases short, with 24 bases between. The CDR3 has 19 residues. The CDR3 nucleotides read TGTGCCAGTAGCCCAGGGGACATTACCAGAGCTCTAGCCAAAAACATTCAGTACTTC. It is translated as CASSPGDITRALAKNIQYF.

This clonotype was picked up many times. The CDR3 nucleotides read TGTGCCAGCAGAAAGACGACAGGGGCCGCTGACGGGATCGAGCAGTACTTC. It is translated as CASRKTTGAADGIEQYF. V gene TRBV28 combines with J gene TRBJ2-7, with 8 bases matching TRBD1. Germline-derived CDR1 and CDR2 are MDHEN and SYDVKM. V was pared by 6 bases and J by 6 bases, with 19 bases of the junction left unmatched. The CDR3 runs 17 residues.

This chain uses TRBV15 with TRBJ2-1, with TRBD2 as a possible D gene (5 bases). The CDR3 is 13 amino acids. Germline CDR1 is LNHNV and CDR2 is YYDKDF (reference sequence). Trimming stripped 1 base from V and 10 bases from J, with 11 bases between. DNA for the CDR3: TGTGCCACCAGCAGAGTGGGAGAGCCGGAGCAGTTCTTC. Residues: CATSRVGEPEQFF.

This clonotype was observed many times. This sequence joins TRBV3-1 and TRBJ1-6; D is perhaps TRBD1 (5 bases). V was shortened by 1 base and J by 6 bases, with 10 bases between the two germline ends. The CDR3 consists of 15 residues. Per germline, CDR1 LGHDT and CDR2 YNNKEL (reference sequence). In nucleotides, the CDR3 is TGTGCCAGCAGCCAAGGGTACCAGGGTAATTCACCCCTCCACTTT. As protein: CASSQGYQGNSPLHF.

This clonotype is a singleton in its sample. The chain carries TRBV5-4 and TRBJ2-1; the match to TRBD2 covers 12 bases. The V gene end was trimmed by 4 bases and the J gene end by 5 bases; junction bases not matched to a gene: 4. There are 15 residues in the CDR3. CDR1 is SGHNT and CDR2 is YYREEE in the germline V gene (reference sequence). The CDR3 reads CASSKTSGRNNEQFF. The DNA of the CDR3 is TGTGCCAGCAGCAAGACTAGCGGGAGAAACAATGAGCAGTTCTTC. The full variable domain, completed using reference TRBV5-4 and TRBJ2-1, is ETGVTQSPTHLIKTRGQQVTLRCSSQSGHNTVSWYQQALGQGPQFIFQYYREEENGRGNFPPRFSGLQFPNYSSELNVNALELDDSALYLCASSKTSGRNNEQFFGPGTRLTVL.

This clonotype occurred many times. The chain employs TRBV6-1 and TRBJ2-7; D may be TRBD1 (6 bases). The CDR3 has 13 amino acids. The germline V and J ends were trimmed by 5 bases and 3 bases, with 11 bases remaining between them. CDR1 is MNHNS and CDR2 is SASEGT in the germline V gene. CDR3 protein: CASSLDRFYEQYF. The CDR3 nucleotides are TGTGCCAGCAGTCTCGACAGGTTCTACGAGCAGTACTTC.

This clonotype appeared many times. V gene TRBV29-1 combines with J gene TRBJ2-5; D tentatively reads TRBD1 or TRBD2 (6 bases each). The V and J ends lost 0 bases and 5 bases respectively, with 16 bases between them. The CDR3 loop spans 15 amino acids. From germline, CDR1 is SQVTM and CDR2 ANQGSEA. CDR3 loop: CSVEEPRGLGETQYF. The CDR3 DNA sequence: TGCAGCGTTGAAGAACCCCGGGGGCTGGGGGAGACCCAGTACTTC.

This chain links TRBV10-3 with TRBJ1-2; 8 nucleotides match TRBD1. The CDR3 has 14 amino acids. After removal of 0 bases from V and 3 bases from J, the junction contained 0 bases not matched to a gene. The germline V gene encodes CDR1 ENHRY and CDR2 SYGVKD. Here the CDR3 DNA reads TGTGCCATCAGTGAGTCGACAGGGGACTATGGCTACACCTTC. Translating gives CAISESTGDYGYTF.

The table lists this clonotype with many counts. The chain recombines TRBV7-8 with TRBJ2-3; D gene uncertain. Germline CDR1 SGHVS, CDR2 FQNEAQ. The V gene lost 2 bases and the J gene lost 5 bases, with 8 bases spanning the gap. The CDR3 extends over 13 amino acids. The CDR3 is CASSLYSGDTQYF. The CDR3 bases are TGTGCCAGCAGCTTATACTCTGGAGATACGCAGTATTTT.

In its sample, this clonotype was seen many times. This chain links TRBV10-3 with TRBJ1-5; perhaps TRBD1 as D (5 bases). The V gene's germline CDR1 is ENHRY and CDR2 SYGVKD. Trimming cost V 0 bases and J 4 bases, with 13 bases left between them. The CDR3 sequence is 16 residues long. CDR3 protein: CAISESRGEVNQPQHF. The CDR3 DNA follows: TGTGCCATCAGTGAGTCGAGGGGAGAGGTGAATCAGCCCCAGCATTTT.

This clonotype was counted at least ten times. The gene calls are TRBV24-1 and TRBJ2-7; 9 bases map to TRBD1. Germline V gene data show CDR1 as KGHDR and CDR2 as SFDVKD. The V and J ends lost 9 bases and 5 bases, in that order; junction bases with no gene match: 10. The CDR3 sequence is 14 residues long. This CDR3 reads CATANNGQGNEQYF. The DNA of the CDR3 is TGTGCCACCGCGAATAACGGACAGGGGAACGAGCAGTACTTC.

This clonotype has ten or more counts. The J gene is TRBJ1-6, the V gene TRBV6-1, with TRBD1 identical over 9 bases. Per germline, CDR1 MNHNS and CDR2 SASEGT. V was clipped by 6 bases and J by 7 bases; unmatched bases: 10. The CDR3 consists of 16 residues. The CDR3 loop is CASSRVKDRGNSPLHF. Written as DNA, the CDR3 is TGTGCCAGCAGCCGAGTCAAAGACAGGGGGAATTCACCCCTCCACTTT.

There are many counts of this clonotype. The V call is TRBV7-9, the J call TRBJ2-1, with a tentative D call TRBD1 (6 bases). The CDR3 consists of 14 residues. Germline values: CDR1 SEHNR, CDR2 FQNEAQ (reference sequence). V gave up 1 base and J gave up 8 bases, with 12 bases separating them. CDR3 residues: CASSLGAGVDEQFF. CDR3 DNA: TGTGCCAGCAGCTTAGGTGCAGGGGTAGATGAGCAGTTCTTC.

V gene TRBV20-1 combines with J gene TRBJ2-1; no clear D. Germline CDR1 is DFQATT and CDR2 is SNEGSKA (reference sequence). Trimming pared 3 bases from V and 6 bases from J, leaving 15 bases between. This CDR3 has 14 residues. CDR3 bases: TGCAGTGCTAGCCGAAGGGTATCCGTCAATGAGCAGTTCTTC. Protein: CSASRRVSVNEQFF.

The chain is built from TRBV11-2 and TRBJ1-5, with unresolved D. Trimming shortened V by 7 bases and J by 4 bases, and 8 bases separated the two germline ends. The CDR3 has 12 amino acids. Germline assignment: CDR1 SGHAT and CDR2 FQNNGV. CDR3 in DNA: TGTGCCAGCAACGACGGTAATCAGCCCCAGCATTTT. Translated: CASNDGNQPQHF.

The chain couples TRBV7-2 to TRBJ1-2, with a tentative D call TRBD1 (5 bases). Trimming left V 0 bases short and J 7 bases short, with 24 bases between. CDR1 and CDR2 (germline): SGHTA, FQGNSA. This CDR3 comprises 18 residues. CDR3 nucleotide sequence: TGTGCCAGCAGCTTAGCGGGAGGGGCTCTTGGGGGTGAGGGTGGCTACACCTTC. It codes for CASSLAGGALGGEGGYTF.

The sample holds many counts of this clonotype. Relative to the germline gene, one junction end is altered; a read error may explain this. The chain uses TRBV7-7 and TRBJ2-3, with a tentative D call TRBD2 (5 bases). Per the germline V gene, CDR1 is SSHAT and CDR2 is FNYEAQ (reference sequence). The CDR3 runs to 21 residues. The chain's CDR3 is CASSLAKKRHTPGPLTDTQYF. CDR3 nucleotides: TGTGCTAGCAGCTTAGCGAAGAAGCGGCATACACCTGGGCCACTAACAGATACGCAGTATTTT.

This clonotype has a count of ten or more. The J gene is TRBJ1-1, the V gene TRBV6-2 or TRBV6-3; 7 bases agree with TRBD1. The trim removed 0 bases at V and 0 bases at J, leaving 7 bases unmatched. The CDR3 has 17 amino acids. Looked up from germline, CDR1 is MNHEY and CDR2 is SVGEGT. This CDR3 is CASSYSWDSDLNTEAFF. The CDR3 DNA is TGTGCCAGCAGTTACTCGTGGGACAGTGACCTGAACACTGAAGCTTTCTTT.

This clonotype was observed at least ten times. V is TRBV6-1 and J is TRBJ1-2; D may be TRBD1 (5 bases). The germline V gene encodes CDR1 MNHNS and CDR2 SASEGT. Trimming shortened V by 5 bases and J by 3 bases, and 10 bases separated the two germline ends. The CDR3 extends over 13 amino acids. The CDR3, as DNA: TGTGCCAGCAGTCCCGGACACTACTATGGCTACACCTTC. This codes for CASSPGHYYGYTF.